A selection of T cell receptor beta chains follows, all from one sample in a study of blood T cell repertoires in COVID-19. Repertoires were generated with immunoSEQ multiplex PCR, while TCRdb's copy carries only in-frame clones and drops some. Seen here are around 230,000 clones, approximately 91% observed once, and the top ten hold 0.65% to 0.85%. Source material: peripheral blood. Receptors were obtained from a man aged 40-49 years with acute or convalescent COVID-19. The CDR3 runs from the conserved cysteine through the conserved F or W. D genes are given only for firm matches. Clone size is given for some rows only: seen once, a few or many times, or a class if the clone is expanded.

D: TRBD1; V: TRBV6-5; J: TRBJ2-7; size: .; CDR3: CASNPGTGIMEQYF; DNA: TGTGCCAGCAACCCCGGGACAGGGATCATGGAGCAGTACTTC
D: TRBD2; V: TRBV19; J: TRBJ2-3; size: .; CDR3: CASSWASGGADTQYF; DNA: TGTGCCAGTAGTTGGGCTAGCGGGGGTGCAGATACGCAGTATTTT
D: .; V: TRBV6-5; J: TRBJ1-5; size: .; CDR3: CASGRDSTSNQPQHF; DNA: TGTGCCAGCGGACGCGACAGCACTAGCAATCAGCCCCAGCATTTT
D: .; V: TRBV19; J: TRBJ1-1; size: .; CDR3: CASSMQGPNTEAFF; DNA: TGTGCCAGTAGTATGCAGGGGCCGAACACTGAAGCTTTCTTT
D: .; V: TRBV20-1; J: TRBJ2-7; size: .; CDR3: CSAARRGEQYF; DNA: TGCAGTGCCGCTCGACGGGGAGAGCAGTACTTC
D: TRBD2; V: TRBV7-3; J: TRBJ2-7; size: .; CDR3: CASSQGLAGGEQYF; DNA: TGTGCCAGCAGCCAGGGACTAGCGGGGGGCGAGCAGTACTTC
D: .; V: TRBV4-2; J: TRBJ2-7; size: .; CDR3: CASSQDQSVRSYEQYF; DNA: TGTGCCAGCAGCCAAGATCAATCTGTGAGGTCCTACGAGCAGTACTTC
D: .; V: TRBV29-1; J: TRBJ2-7; size: .; CDR3: CSATGGLRDEQYF; DNA: TGCAGCGCCACTGGGGGCCTTCGGGACGAGCAGTACTTC
D: TRBD1; V: TRBV19; J: TRBJ1-2; size: .; CDR3: CASSSGQGAGGYTF; DNA: TGTGCCAGTAGTTCGGGACAGGGGGCTGGTGGCTACACCTTC
D: TRBD1; V: TRBV4-1; J: TRBJ1-1; size: many; CDR3: CASRTTGTGDQNTEAFF; DNA: TGCGCCAGCAGGACGACCGGGACAGGGGACCAGAACACTGAAGCTTTCTTT
D: TRBD1; V: TRBV19; J: TRBJ1-2; size: .; CDR3: CASSTGTGVVRSYGYTF; DNA: TGTGCCAGTAGTACCGGGACAGGGGTGGTTAGAAGCTATGGCTACACCTTC
D: .; V: TRBV28; J: TRBJ2-7; size: .; CDR3: CASSFSRVHEQYF; DNA: TGTGCCAGCAGTTTCAGCAGGGTCCACGAGCAGTACTTC
D: .; V: TRBV29-1; J: TRBJ1-2; size: .; CDR3: CSVGATNYGYTF; DNA: TGCAGCGTTGGGGCAACTAACTATGGCTACACCTTC
D: TRBD1; V: TRBV5-1; J: TRBJ1-3; size: .; CDR3: CASSQGASGNTIYF; DNA: TGCGCCAGCAGTCAGGGGGCGTCCGGAAACACCATATATTTT
D: TRBD1; V: TRBV7-9; J: TRBJ2-3; size: .; CDR3: CASSPGTGVWADTQYF; DNA: TGTGCCAGCAGCCCGGGGACAGGGGTGTGGGCAGATACGCAGTATTTT
D: .; V: TRBV5-6; J: TRBJ1-5; size: once; CDR3: CASSFLGGDQPQHF; DNA: TGTGCCAGCAGCTTCCTGGGGGGGGATCAGCCCCAGCATTTT
D: .; V: TRBV6-2/TRBV6-3; J: TRBJ2-2; size: .; CDR3: CASSYTANTGELFF; DNA: TGTGCCAGCAGTTATACAGCGAACACCGGGGAGCTGTTTTTT
D: TRBD1; V: TRBV7-9; J: TRBJ1-5; size: .; CDR3: CASSYAGTGGQPQHF; DNA: TGTGCCAGCAGCTACGCCGGGACAGGGGGTCAGCCCCAGCATTTT
D: TRBD1; V: TRBV5-1; J: TRBJ2-5; size: .; CDR3: CASRRSGTEETQYF; DNA: TGCGCCAGCAGACGCTCCGGGACAGAAGAGACCCAGTACTTC
D: .; V: TRBV5-8; J: TRBJ1-5; size: .; CDR3: CASRLSGVQPQHF; DNA: TGTGCCAGCAGACTGTCGGGGGTTCAGCCCCAGCATTTT
D: TRBD1; V: TRBV27; J: TRBJ1-5; size: .; CDR3: CASSLKGADQPQHF; DNA: TGTGCCAGCAGCCTAAAGGGGGCAGATCAGCCCCAGCATTTT
D: .; V: TRBV5-1; J: TRBJ1-2; size: .; CDR3: CASSFQGEVLPHF; DNA: TGCGCCAGCAGCTTCCAAGGGGAGGTGTTACCCCACTTC
D: TRBD2; V: TRBV2; J: TRBJ2-1; size: .; CDR3: CASSGPGSGIYNEQFF; DNA: TGTGCCAGCAGTGGTCCAGGGAGCGGGATCTACAATGAGCAGTTCTTC
D: TRBD2; V: TRBV29-1; J: TRBJ2-7; size: .; CDR3: CSVSSGGSYEQYF; DNA: TGCAGCGTTAGTAGCGGGGGCTCCTACGAGCAGTACTTC
D: .; V: TRBV21-1; J: TRBJ1-1; size: .; CDR3: CASSKGQANTEAFF; DNA: TGTGCCAGCAGCAAAGGGCAGGCGAACACTGAAGCTTTCTTT
D: TRBD2; V: TRBV19; J: TRBJ2-5; size: .; CDR3: CASSMRGEETQYF; DNA: TGTGCCAGTAGTATGCGGGGGGAAGAGACCCAGTACTTC
D: .; V: TRBV3-1/TRBV3-2; J: TRBJ2-7; size: .; CDR3: CASSQVAGAYEQYF; DNA: TGTGCCAGCAGCCAAGTGGCCGGAGCCTACGAGCAGTACTTC
D: .; V: TRBV27; J: TRBJ2-7; size: .; CDR3: CASSSTDSYEQYF; DNA: TGTGCCAGCAGTTCAACGGACAGCTACGAGCAGTACTTC
D: TRBD1; V: TRBV11-1; J: TRBJ1-1; size: .; CDR3: CASSLTGGHTEAFF; DNA: TGTGCCAGCAGCTTGACAGGGGGACACACTGAAGCTTTCTTT
D: TRBD1; V: TRBV30; J: TRBJ1-6; size: .; CDR3: CAWSLQGRSPLHF; DNA: TGTGCCTGGAGTTTACAGGGGAGGTCACCCCTCCACTTT
D: TRBD1; V: TRBV5-4; J: TRBJ2-3; size: .; CDR3: CASSPPGQESDTQYF; DNA: TGTGCCAGCAGCCCCCCGGGACAGGAGTCAGATACGCAGTATTTT
D: .; V: TRBV7-8; J: TRBJ1-1; size: .; CDR3: CASSLARSTGHLNTEAFF; DNA: TGTGCCAGCAGCTTAGCAAGGTCGACAGGCCACCTGAACACTGAAGCTTTCTTT
D: TRBD1; V: TRBV27; J: TRBJ2-4; size: .; CDR3: CASSFLGAGTVRNIQYF; DNA: TGTGCCAGCAGTTTCTTAGGCGCTGGGACAGTTAGAAACATTCAGTACTTC
D: TRBD2; V: TRBV24-1; J: TRBJ2-1; size: .; CDR3: CATSALLGTSDEQFF; DNA: TGTGCCACCAGTGCCCTACTCGGGACTAGTGATGAGCAGTTCTTC
D: .; V: TRBV2; J: TRBJ1-3; size: .; CDR3: CASSRSGWGNTIYF; DNA: TGTGCCAGCAGTAGATCGGGGTGGGGAAACACCATATATTTT
D: .; V: TRBV15; J: TRBJ1-3; size: once; CDR3: CATSRDPGSSGNTIYF; DNA: TGTGCCACCAGCAGAGATCCAGGAAGCTCTGGAAACACCATATATTTT
D: TRBD1; V: TRBV7-8; J: TRBJ1-1; size: .; CDR3: CASSPSWGQENTEAFF; DNA: TGTGCCAGCAGCCCCTCCTGGGGACAGGAAAACACTGAAGCTTTCTTT
D: TRBD1; V: TRBV7-9; J: TRBJ1-3; size: .; CDR3: CASNPNPGGGNTIYF; DNA: TGTGCCAGCAACCCGAATCCAGGGGGAGGAAACACCATATATTTT
D: TRBD2; V: TRBV19; J: TRBJ2-7; size: .; CDR3: CASSIGTSGLSYEQYF; DNA: TGTGCCAGTAGTATCGGGACTAGCGGGCTCTCCTACGAGCAGTACTTC
D: .; V: TRBV28; J: TRBJ2-1; size: .; CDR3: CASRVPQFSEQFF; DNA: TGTGCCAGCAGGGTCCCCCAATTTAGTGAGCAGTTCTTC
D: .; V: TRBV6-5; J: TRBJ2-5; size: .; CDR3: CASRWDIRSIQYF; DNA: TGTGCCAGCAGATGGGACATCCGAAGTATTCAGTACTTC
D: TRBD2; V: TRBV10-3; J: TRBJ2-7; size: .; CDR3: CAISTRGGFYEQYF; DNA: TGTGCCATCAGTACTAGGGGAGGGTTCTACGAGCAGTACTTC
D: .; V: TRBV21-1; J: TRBJ1-1; size: .; CDR3: CASSTPKPPRVGNTEAFF; DNA: TGTGCCAGCAGCACCCCCAAGCCCCCCAGGGTAGGAAACACTGAAGCTTTCTTT
D: TRBD2; V: TRBV19; J: TRBJ2-1; size: .; CDR3: CASSRDPAGVYNEQFF; DNA: TGTGCCAGTAGTAGGGACCCGGCGGGGGTCTACAATGAGCAGTTCTTC
D: TRBD2; V: TRBV7-9; J: TRBJ2-1; size: .; CDR3: CASSKEGLAGGTYNEQFF; DNA: TGTGCCAGCAGCAAAGAGGGACTAGCGGGAGGGACCTACAATGAGCAGTTCTTC
D: .; V: TRBV12-3/TRBV12-4; J: TRBJ1-5; size: few; CDR3: CASSSRDQPQHF; DNA: TGTGCCAGCAGCTCCCGAGATCAGCCCCAGCATTTT
D: TRBD1; V: TRBV27; J: TRBJ2-1; size: .; CDR3: CASSRTGGSYEQFF; DNA: TGTGCCAGCAGCCGGACAGGGGGGTCGTATGAGCAGTTCTTC
D: .; V: TRBV5-1; J: TRBJ1-2; size: .; CDR3: CASSLEGVYGYTF; DNA: TGCGCCAGCAGCTTGGAGGGAGTCTATGGCTACACCTTC
D: .; V: TRBV29-1; J: TRBJ2-7; size: .; CDR3: CSAWGGQDFYEQYF; DNA: TGCAGCGCTTGGGGTGGGCAGGACTTCTACGAGCAGTACTTC
D: .; V: TRBV7-2; J: TRBJ2-3; size: .; CDR3: CASSLLVQADTQYF; DNA: TGTGCCAGCAGCTTATTGGTTCAGGCAGATACGCAGTATTTT
D: .; V: TRBV11-2; J: TRBJ2-7; size: .; CDR3: CASSSPGSYEQYF; DNA: TGTGCCAGCAGCTCCCCCGGGAGCTACGAGCAGTACTTC